This T cell receptor beta chain was retrieved from a study of blood T cell repertoires in COVID-19. The overall study: In each case, the material was cDNA or gDNA derived from T cells, B-cell-depleted T cells, or PBMCs.

Those who participated ranged in age from roughly 18 to 90 years and resided in 20 to 30 US areas. Participant-given clinical history determined each cohort assignment. Two negative PCRs, clearance, or symptom resolution had been documented for recovered Cohort 3 donors. Some clones are missing from TCRdb's copy, which holds only in-frame ones; the method was immunoSEQ multiplex PCR. The sample lists approximately 300,000 clones; about 89% were seen once. Sequencing was carried out using PBMCs or T cells enriched from blood (not recorded which). The receptor comes from a man aged 60 to 69 who had recovered from COVID-19.

CDR3 sequence: CASSLVSGTPPYEQYF. For the CDR3, the DNA is TGCGCCAGCAGCTTGGTTTCCGGGACACCTCCCTACGAGCAGTACTTC. This chain joins TRBV5-1 and TRBJ2-7; D might be TRBD1 (6 bases). V shed 0 bases and J shed 2 bases, with 15 bases lying between them. Germline loops: CDR1 SGHRS, CDR2 YFSETQ. The CDR3 spans 16 residues.